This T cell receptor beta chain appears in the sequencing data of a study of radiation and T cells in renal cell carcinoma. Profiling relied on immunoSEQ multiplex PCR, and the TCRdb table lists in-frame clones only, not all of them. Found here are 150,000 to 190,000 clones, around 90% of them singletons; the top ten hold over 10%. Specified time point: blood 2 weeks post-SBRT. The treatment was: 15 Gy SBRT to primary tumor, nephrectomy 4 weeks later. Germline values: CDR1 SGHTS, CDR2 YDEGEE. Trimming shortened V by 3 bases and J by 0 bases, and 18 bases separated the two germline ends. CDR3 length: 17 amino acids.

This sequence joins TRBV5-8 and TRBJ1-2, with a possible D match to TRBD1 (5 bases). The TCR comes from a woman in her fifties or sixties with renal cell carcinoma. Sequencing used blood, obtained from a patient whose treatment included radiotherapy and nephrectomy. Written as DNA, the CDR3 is TGTGCCAGCAGCTGGAATACCGGGACTGGGGCTAACTATGGCTACACCTTC. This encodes CASSWNTGTGANYGYTF.